These 16 T cell receptor beta chains originate from one sample sequenced in a study of CD8 T cells in ankylosing spondylitis. Study observations and caveats: Seemingly characteristic of ankylosing spondylitis blood was a TCR beta motif consisting of under 10 highly homologous variants.

TCRdb reprocessed the 5' RACE reads with MiXCR, giving one entry per CDR3 protein. The sample consists of approximately 440,000 distinct CDR3 sequences, 17% of them appearing once. Their specific antigens are unknown. Source material: blood, either unsorted or a sorted T cell fraction (not recorded which). All receptors derive from a male donor with ankylosing spondylitis.

V and J are TRBV20-1 and TRBJ1-2; D call uncertain. V was pared by 0 bases and J by 4 bases, with 15 bases between. The CDR3 sequence is 15 residues long. In germline, CDR1 is DFQATT, CDR2 SNEGSKA (reference sequence). DNA of the CDR3: TGCAGTGCTAGAGATCCCGGACCCGCGGGCTATGGCTACACCTTC. This sequence encodes CSARDPGPAGYGYTF.

V gene TRBV7-9 combines with J gene TRBJ2-7; D is undetermined. The CDR3 totals 13 residues. V shed 1 base and J shed 5 bases, with 9 bases lying between them. CDR1 and CDR2 from the germline V gene are SEHNR and FQNEAQ (reference sequence). CDR3 residues: CASSLVLGHEQYF. CDR3 DNA: TGTGCCAGCAGCTTAGTGCTGGGCCACGAGCAGTACTTC.

This clonotype was detected only a few times. This chain uses TRBV3-1 with TRBJ2-1; TRBD2 matches 9 bases. This CDR3 contains 15 residues. Per germline, CDR1 LGHDT and CDR2 YNNKEL (reference sequence). V lost 2 bases and J lost 7; bases outside the gene matches: 6. CDR3 in DNA: TGTGCCAGCAGCCAATTGGCGGGAGGGTCGAATGAGCAGTTCTTC. Protein product: CASSQLAGGSNEQFF.

The chain carries TRBV27 and TRBJ1-2, with D tentatively TRBD1 (6 bases). The germline V gene has CDR1 MNHEY and CDR2 SMNVEV (reference sequence). The CDR3 spans 16 residues. Trimming took off 6 bases at V and 8 bases at J, with 25 bases between the two ends. CDR3 loop: CASSPPWGQGPPGYTF. The CDR3 DNA is TGTGCCAGCAGCCCCCCCTGGGGACAAGGGCCTCCGGGCTACACCTTC.

The J gene is TRBJ2-1, the V gene TRBV18, with a weak D call TRBD1 (5 bases). The CDR3 is 13 amino acids. The germline CDR1 and CDR2 sequences are KGHSH and LQKENI. V was shortened by 5 bases and J by 10 bases, with 15 bases between the two germline ends. The chain's CDR3 is CASSSRRELEQFF. The CDR3 nucleotides read TGTGCCAGCTCATCTCGCAGGGAACTAGAGCAGTTCTTC.

This clonotype was seen repeatedly, ten times or more. The gene calls are TRBV7-8 and TRBJ1-5, with D unclear. Germline assignment: CDR1 SGHVS and CDR2 FQNEAQ. V shed 1 base and J shed 4 bases, with 8 bases lying between them. The CDR3 is 14 residues long. The CDR3: CASSLGEGNQPQHF. Written as DNA, the CDR3 is TGTGCCAGCAGCTTAGGGGAAGGAAATCAGCCCCAGCATTTT.

As for this clonotype: A much larger clone sits a single nucleotide away, making a read error possible. The V gene is TRBV14, the J gene TRBJ1-2, with a possible D match to TRBD1 (6 bases). CDR3 size: 21 residues. CDR1 and CDR2 from the germline V gene are SGHDN and FVKESK. CDR3 region: CASIQESLETLFRGTNYGYTF. CDR3 DNA sequence: TGTGCCAGCATCCAAGAATCCCTCGAGACACTCTTTAGGGGGACCAACTATGGCTACACCTTC.

V usage is TRBV6-2 or TRBV6-3 and J usage is TRBJ2-1; tentatively, D is TRBD1 (6 bases). The CDR3 has 16 residues. From germline, CDR1 is MNHEY and CDR2 SVGEGT. Trimming shortened V by 6 bases and J by 4 bases, and 19 bases separated the two germline ends. The CDR3 protein is CASSDTRGRAYNEQFF. The CDR3 bases are TGTGCCAGCAGCGACACCAGGGGAAGGGCTTACAATGAGCAGTTCTTC.

The chain recombines TRBV9 with TRBJ1-2; no firm D call. Looked up from germline, CDR1 is SGDLS and CDR2 is YYNGEE. The CDR3 totals 14 residues. V lost 3 bases and J 5 bases, leaving 14 bases between the germline ends. CDR3 coding DNA: TGTGCCAGCAGCGCCCACCAGGAAGGATATGGCTACACCTTC. Protein product: CASSAHQEGYGYTF.

The chain has TRBV7-8 and TRBJ1-4; 9 bases line up with TRBD1. CDR1 is SGHVS and CDR2 is FQNEAQ in the germline V gene. J gave up 8 bases and V 3 bases, and 4 bases lay outside the gene matches. This CDR3 has 14 residues. The CDR3 nucleotides are TGTGCCAGCAGCTTTACCGGGACAGGGGAAAAACTGTTTTTT. Translating gives CASSFTGTGEKLFF.

This clonotype was picked up many times. The V gene is TRBV6-2 or TRBV6-3, the J gene TRBJ2-7; 9 bases fit TRBD1. J gave up 3 bases and V 6 bases, and 3 bases lay outside the gene matches. The germline CDR1 and CDR2 sequences are MNHEY and SVGEGT. The CDR3 is made up of 13 amino acids. CDR3 in DNA: TGTGCCAGCAGCCCGGACAGGGGCTACGAGCAGTACTTC. Translation: CASSPDRGYEQYF.

The chain employs TRBV30 and TRBJ1-1; D is perhaps TRBD1 (6 bases). Germline CDR1 and CDR2: GTSNPN and SVGIG (reference sequence). V dropped 3 bases and J dropped 4 bases, with 12 bases sitting between them. The CDR3 contains 13 residues. CDR3 nucleotides: TGTGCCTGGAGCAGGACGGGGGCCACTGAAGCTTTCTTT. Amino acid sequence: CAWSRTGATEAFF.

This clonotype was detected ten times or more. CDR3 sequence (DNA): TGTGCCAGCAGCCAGGGGCAGGGTTCTGAAGCTTTCTTT. Amino acid sequence: CASSQGQGSEAFF. The V gene is TRBV12-3 or TRBV12-4, the J gene TRBJ1-1, with D possibly TRBD1 on 6 matching bases. Trimming left V 6 bases short and J 6 bases short, with 14 bases between. The CDR3 loop spans 13 amino acids.

The chain uses TRBV6-5 and TRBJ2-3; the D gene is possibly TRBD2 (5 bases). Per the germline V gene, CDR1 is MNHEY and CDR2 is SVGAGI. Trimming took off 4 bases at V and 6 bases at J, with 14 bases between the two ends. This CDR3 region has 14 residues. The CDR3 loop is CASSSPDWEDTQYF. The CDR3 DNA is TGTGCCAGCAGTTCGCCCGACTGGGAGGATACGCAGTATTTT.

This chain uses TRBV12-3 or TRBV12-4 with TRBJ1-4; no definite D call. Trimming cost V 3 bases and J 3 bases, with 14 bases left between them. The CDR3 covers 16 residues. The CDR3 sequence is CASSLGGGLSNEKLFF. The CDR3 DNA reads as TGTGCCAGCAGTTTGGGAGGAGGCTTATCTAATGAAAAACTGTTTTTT.

The chain recombines TRBV6-1 with TRBJ1-2; possibly TRBD1 for D (5 bases). The germline gives CDR1 MNHNS, CDR2 SASEGT. V was pared by 2 bases and J by 3 bases, with 10 bases between. The CDR3 is made up of 14 amino acids. As DNA, the CDR3 is TGTGCCAGCAGTGAACAGGGCGAATACTATGGCTACACCTTC. As protein: CASSEQGEYYGYTF.